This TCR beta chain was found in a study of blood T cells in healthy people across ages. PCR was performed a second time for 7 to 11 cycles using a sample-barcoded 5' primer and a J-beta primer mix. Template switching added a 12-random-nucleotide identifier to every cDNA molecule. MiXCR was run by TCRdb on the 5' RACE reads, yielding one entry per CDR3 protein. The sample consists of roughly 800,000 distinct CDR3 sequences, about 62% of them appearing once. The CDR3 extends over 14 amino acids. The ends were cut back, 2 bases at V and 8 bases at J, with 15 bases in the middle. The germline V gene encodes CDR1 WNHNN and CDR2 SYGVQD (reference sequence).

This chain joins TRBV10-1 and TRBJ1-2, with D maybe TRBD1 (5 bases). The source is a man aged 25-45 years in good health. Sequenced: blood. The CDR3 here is CASSEDFGGNGYTF. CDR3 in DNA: TGCGCCAGCAGTGAGGATTTCGGGGGGAACGGCTACACCTTC.